This T cell receptor beta chain was identified during a study of identical twins. V dropped 7 bases and J dropped 4 bases, with 11 bases sitting between them. The CDR3 consists of 13 residues. Each CDR3 protein gets one entry after TCRdb re-called the 5' RACE reads with MiXCR. Altogether roughly 720,000 distinct CDR3 sequences are present, 15% to 20% being singletons, with the ten largest covering around 14%. These sequences were also reported in another study, on T cells expressing NK-cell markers.

Sequencing used PBMCs. This clonotype was sampled from a woman aged 18-29 years in good health. The genes are TRBV12-3 or TRBV12-4 and TRBJ2-1; D unresolved. For the CDR3, the DNA is TGTGCCAGCACACCCCGGCGGTACAATGAGCAGTTCTTC. It translates to CASTPRRYNEQFF.